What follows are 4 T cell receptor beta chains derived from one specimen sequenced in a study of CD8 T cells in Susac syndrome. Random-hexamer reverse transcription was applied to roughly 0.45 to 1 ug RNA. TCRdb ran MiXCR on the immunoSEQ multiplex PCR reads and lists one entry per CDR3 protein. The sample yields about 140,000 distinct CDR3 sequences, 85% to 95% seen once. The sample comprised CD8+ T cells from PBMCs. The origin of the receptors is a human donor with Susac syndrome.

The CDR3 region is CATHLAGGPGNEQFF. Written as DNA, the CDR3 is TGTGCCACCCACCTGGCGGGAGGGCCGGGGAATGAGCAGTTCTTC. This chain joins TRBV12-3 or TRBV12-4 and TRBJ2-1; 9 nucleotides line up with TRBD2. This CDR3 region has 15 residues. Germline trimming cut 10 bases from V and 7 bases from J; bases unmatched to any gene: 14.

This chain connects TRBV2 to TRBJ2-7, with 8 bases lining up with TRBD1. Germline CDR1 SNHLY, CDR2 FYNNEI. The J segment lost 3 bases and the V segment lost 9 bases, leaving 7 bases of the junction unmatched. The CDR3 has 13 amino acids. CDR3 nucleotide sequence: TGTGCCAGTATGGGACAGGCCATCTACGAGCAGTACTTC. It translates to CASMGQAIYEQYF.

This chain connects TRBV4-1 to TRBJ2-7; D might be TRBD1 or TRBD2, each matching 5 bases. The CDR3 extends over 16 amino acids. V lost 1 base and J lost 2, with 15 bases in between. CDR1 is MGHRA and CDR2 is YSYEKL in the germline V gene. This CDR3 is CASSQVLRDGAYEQYF. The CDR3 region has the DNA TGCGCCAGCAGCCAAGTACTCCGGGACGGGGCCTACGAGCAGTACTTC.

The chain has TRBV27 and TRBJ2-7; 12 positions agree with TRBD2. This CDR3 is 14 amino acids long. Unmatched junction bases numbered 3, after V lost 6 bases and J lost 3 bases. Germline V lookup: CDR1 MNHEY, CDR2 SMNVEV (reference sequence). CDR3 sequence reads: CASSLAGGGYEQYF. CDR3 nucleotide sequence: TGTGCCAGCAGCCTAGCGGGAGGGGGCTACGAGCAGTACTTC.